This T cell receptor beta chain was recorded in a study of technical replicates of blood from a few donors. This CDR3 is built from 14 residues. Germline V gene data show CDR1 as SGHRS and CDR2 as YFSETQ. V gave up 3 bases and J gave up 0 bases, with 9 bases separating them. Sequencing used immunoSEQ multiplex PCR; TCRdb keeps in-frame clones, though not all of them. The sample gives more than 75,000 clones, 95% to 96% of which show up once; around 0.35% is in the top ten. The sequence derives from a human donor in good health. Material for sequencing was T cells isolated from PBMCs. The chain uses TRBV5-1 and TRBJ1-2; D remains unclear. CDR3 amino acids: CASSSGWTNYGYTF. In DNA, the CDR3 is TGCGCCAGCAGCTCAGGATGGACTAACTATGGCTACACCTTC.